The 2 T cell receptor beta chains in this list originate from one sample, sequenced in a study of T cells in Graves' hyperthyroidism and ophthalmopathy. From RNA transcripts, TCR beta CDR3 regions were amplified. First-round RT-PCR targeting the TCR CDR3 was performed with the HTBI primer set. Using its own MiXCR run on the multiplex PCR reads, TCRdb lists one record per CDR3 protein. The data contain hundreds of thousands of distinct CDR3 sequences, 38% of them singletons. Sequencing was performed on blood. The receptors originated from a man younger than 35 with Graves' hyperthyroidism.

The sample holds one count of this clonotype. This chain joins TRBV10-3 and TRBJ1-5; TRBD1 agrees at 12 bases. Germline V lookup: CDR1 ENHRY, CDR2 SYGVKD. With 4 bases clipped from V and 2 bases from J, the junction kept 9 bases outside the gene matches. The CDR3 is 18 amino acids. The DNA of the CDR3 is TGTGCCATCAGTGTTCGGGACAGGGGGCGCATGGGCAATCAGCCCCAGCATTTT. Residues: CAISVRDRGRMGNQPQHF.

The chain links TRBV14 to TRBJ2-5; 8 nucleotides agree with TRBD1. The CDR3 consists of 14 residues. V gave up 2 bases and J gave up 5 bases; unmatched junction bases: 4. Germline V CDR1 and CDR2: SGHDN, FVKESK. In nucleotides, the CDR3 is TGTGCCAGCAGCCAATTCCAGGGGGCCGAGACCCAGTACTTC. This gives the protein CASSQFQGAETQYF.